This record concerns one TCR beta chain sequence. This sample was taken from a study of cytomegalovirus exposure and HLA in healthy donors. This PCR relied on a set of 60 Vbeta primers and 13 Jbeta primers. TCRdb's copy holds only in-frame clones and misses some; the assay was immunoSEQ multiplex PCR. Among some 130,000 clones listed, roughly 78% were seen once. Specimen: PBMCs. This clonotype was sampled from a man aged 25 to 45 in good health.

The CDR3 sequence: CASSLWGVYNEQFF. CDR3 in DNA: TGTGCCAGCAGCTTATGGGGAGTCTACAATGAGCAGTTCTTC. The chain has TRBV11-2 and TRBJ2-1, with D possibly being TRBD2 (5 bases). The V and J ends lost 2 bases and 3 bases respectively, with 8 bases between them. Looked up from germline, CDR1 is SGHAT and CDR2 is FQNNGV. The CDR3 sequence is 14 residues long.